This TCR beta chain originates from a study of blood T cell repertoires in COVID-19. Only in-frame clones appear in the TCRdb table, and some are missing; sequencing was by immunoSEQ multiplex PCR. The sample has about 410,000 clones, 70% to 90% seen once. Germline lookup yields CDR1 GTSNPN and CDR2 SVGIG (reference sequence). Deletions cut 4 bases from V and 5 bases from J, with 11 bases between. The CDR3 extends over 12 amino acids. The clonotype comes from a woman aged 25-40 years with active or convalescent COVID-19. The sequenced sample consisted of peripheral blood. The chain combines TRBV30 with TRBJ1-1, with D perhaps matching TRBD1 (5 bases). For the CDR3, the DNA is TGTGCCTGGACGGCAGGGTTGACTGAAGCTTTCTTT. It specifies CAWTAGLTEAFF. The complete variable domain, with remaining parts taken from reference TRBV30 and TRBJ1-1, reads SQTIHQWPATLVQPVGSPLSLECTVEGTSNPNLYWYRQAAGRGLQLLFYSVGIGQISSEVPQNLSASRPQDRQFILSSKKLLLSDSGFYLCAWTAGLTEAFFGQGTRLTVV.